The next 27 T cell receptor beta chains were all read from a single sample in a study of T cell responses to AZD1222 COVID-19 vaccine. Sequencing was performed with immunoSEQ multiplex PCR; in TCRdb, only in-frame clones are kept and a portion is missing. Of 130,000 or so clones listed, approximately 91% are singletons. The input for sequencing was peripheral blood, taken 28 days after the second AZD1222 dose. These receptors all come from an adult who received the AZD1222 COVID-19 vaccine.

This rearrangement joins TRBV20-1 to TRBJ1-2; D not certain. CDR3 length: 11 amino acids. CDR1 and CDR2 (germline): DFQATT, SNEGSKA (reference sequence). Trimming shortened V by 3 bases and J by 7 bases, and 9 bases separated the two germline ends. This chain's CDR3 is CSASGGPGYTF. The CDR3 nucleotides read TGCAGTGCTAGTGGAGGGCCTGGCTACACCTTC.

This sequence joins TRBV5-6 and TRBJ1-5; possible D gene TRBD1, 6 bases. CDR1 and CDR2 (germline): SGHDT, YYEEEE. This CDR3 contains 15 residues. Trimming took off 1 base at V and 6 bases at J, with 14 bases between the two ends. This CDR3 is CASSLRGAKVQPQHF. CDR3 DNA: TGTGCCAGCAGCTTGAGGGGGGCTAAGGTTCAGCCCCAGCATTTT.

The chain carries TRBV30 and TRBJ1-6; 7 nucleotides agree with TRBD1. After removal of 8 bases from V and 3 bases from J, the junction contained 4 bases not matched to a gene. The CDR3 runs to 13 residues. Germline V lookup: CDR1 GTSNPN, CDR2 SVGIG (reference sequence). The CDR3 nucleotides read TGTGCCCGTCGACAGGGCTATAATTCACCCCTCCACTTT. It codes for CARRQGYNSPLHF. Filled out from reference TRBV30 and TRBJ1-6, the complete variable domain reads SQTIHQWPATLVQPVGSPLSLECTVEGTSNPNLYWYRQAAGRGLQLLFYSVGIGQISSEVPQNLSASRPQDRQFILSSKKLLLSDSGFYLCARRQGYNSPLHFGNGTRLTVT.

The chain employs TRBV28 and TRBJ1-6; D gene unclear. V shed 6 bases and J shed 10 bases, with 16 bases lying between them. CDR1 and CDR2 from the germline V gene are MDHEN and SYDVKM. The CDR3 runs 14 residues. CDR3 nucleotides: TGTGCCAGCAGCTCCCCGCAGCCGGGATCACCCCTCCACTTT. Translated, it gives CASSSPQPGSPLHF.

V usage is TRBV11-2 and J usage is TRBJ2-5; D may be TRBD1 (5 bases). Trimming pared 2 bases from V and 2 bases from J, leaving 12 bases between. The germline V gene encodes CDR1 SGHAT and CDR2 FQNNGV. This CDR3 spans 15 amino acids. The CDR3 here is CASSLYPQGQETQYF. DNA for the CDR3: TGTGCCAGCAGCTTATACCCCCAGGGACAAGAGACCCAGTACTTC.

The V and J genes are TRBV6-1 and TRBJ2-7; no definite D call. V was trimmed by 2 bases and J by 4 bases, leaving 6 bases between them. The CDR3 is 12 amino acids. CDR1 MNHNS and CDR2 SASEGT come from the germline V gene. CDR3 coding DNA: TGTGCCAGCAGTGAACATGGTTACGAGCAGTACTTC. It is translated as CASSEHGYEQYF.

The CDR3 DNA reads as TGTGCCAGCAGCCCGTTCGGGGGCTATGGCTACACCTTC. It specifies CASSPFGGYGYTF. The V call is TRBV7-8, the J call TRBJ1-2; D may be TRBD1 (5 bases). The CDR3 runs 13 residues. With 5 bases removed from V and 4 bases from J, the gap between germline ends came to 11 bases. Germline V CDR1 and CDR2: SGHVS, FQNEAQ.

J is TRBJ1-5 and V is TRBV27; D possibly corresponds to TRBD1 (5 bases). Per germline, CDR1 MNHEY and CDR2 SMNVEV (reference sequence). V lost 2 bases and J 2 bases, leaving 13 bases between the germline ends. This CDR3 is built from 16 residues. DNA for the CDR3: TGTGCCAGCAGTTTAAGGGGCAGGTGGGGCAATCAGCCCCAGCATTTT. It translates to CASSLRGRWGNQPQHF.

The chain links TRBV7-3 to TRBJ1-6; D remains unclear. The CDR3 is 15 amino acids. Germline V gene lookup returns CDR1 SGHTA and CDR2 FQGTGA. With 1 base removed from V and 8 bases from J, the gap between germline ends came to 12 bases. The DNA of the CDR3 is TGTGCCAGCAGCTTAAAGGTTGGAAGGGATTCACCCCTCCACTTT. This gives the protein CASSLKVGRDSPLHF.

The chain combines TRBV19 with TRBJ1-2, with 9 bases matching TRBD1. The CDR3 covers 14 residues. From germline, CDR1 is LNHDA and CDR2 SQIVND (reference sequence). The J segment lost 6 bases and the V segment lost 5 bases, leaving 7 bases of the junction unmatched. The CDR3 DNA reads TGTGCCAGTAGTCGGGGGACAGGGAGGAATGGCTACACCTTC. As protein: CASSRGTGRNGYTF.

This clone was observed a handful of times. This CDR3 is CASSPTGEASPLHF. CDR3 DNA sequence: TGTGCCAGCAGTCCGACAGGGGAAGCTTCACCCCTCCACTTT. The rearrangement joins TRBV27 to TRBJ1-6, with TRBD1 matching over 8 bases. Germline CDR1 MNHEY, CDR2 SMNVEV (reference sequence). The CDR3 has 14 residues. V shed 5 bases and J 9 bases; nucleotides not matched to a gene: 6.

This clone has only one observation. J is TRBJ1-2 and V is TRBV2, with a possible D match to TRBD1 (6 bases). Germline CDR1 is SNHLY and CDR2 is FYNNEI. This CDR3 is 16 amino acids long. V lost 1 base and J 2 bases, leaving 14 bases between the germline ends. The CDR3 loop reads CASSEGGAGLNYGYTF. In DNA, the CDR3 is TGTGCCAGCAGTGAAGGGGGGGCAGGGCTCAACTATGGCTACACCTTC.

The chain combines TRBV19 with TRBJ1-3; tentatively, D is TRBD1 (5 bases). Germline V gives CDR1 LNHDA, CDR2 SQIVND (reference sequence). The CDR3 extends over 14 amino acids. V was clipped by 7 bases and J by 0 bases, with 10 bases between them. CDR3 residues: CASKRGSSGNTIYF. The CDR3 region has the DNA TGTGCCAGTAAGCGGGGCTCCTCTGGAAACACCATATATTTT.

The chain links TRBV7-3 to TRBJ2-5, with 11 bases fitting TRBD2. The CDR3 runs 13 residues. The trim removed 0 bases at V and 9 bases at J, leaving 0 bases unmatched. The germline V gene has CDR1 SGHTA and CDR2 FQGTGA. The CDR3 sequence: CASSLTSGRAQYF. The CDR3 DNA sequence: TGTGCCAGCAGCTTAACTAGCGGGAGGGCCCAGTACTTC.

CDR3 nucleotides: TGTGCCAGTCGGTGGGCCCATAGCAATCAGCCCCAGCATTTT. Its protein product is CASRWAHSNQPQHF. This chain links TRBV19 with TRBJ1-5; D call uncertain. This CDR3 contains 14 residues. In germline, CDR1 is LNHDA, CDR2 SQIVND (reference sequence). V was pared by 8 bases and J by 0 bases, with 11 bases between.

The V and J genes are TRBV27 and TRBJ2-3; D remains unclear. Germline assignment: CDR1 MNHEY and CDR2 SMNVEV (reference sequence). The CDR3 is made up of 13 amino acids. V dropped 0 bases and J dropped 4 bases, with 5 bases sitting between them. The CDR3 protein is CASSLSYPDTQYF. The CDR3 nucleotides read TGTGCCAGCAGTTTATCGTACCCAGATACGCAGTATTTT.

The chain couples TRBV5-1 to TRBJ2-7, with D possibly matching TRBD2 (5 bases). Trimming removed 3 bases at V and 2 bases at J, with 15 bases between. This CDR3 has 15 amino acids. Germline V gene lookup returns CDR1 SGHRS and CDR2 YFSETQ. The chain's CDR3 is CASSSRLSGAYEQYF. The CDR3 coding sequence is TGCGCCAGCAGCTCAAGACTCAGCGGCGCCTACGAGCAGTACTTC.

The chain combines TRBV18 with TRBJ2-7; no firm D call. This CDR3 region has 11 residues. Trimming stripped 6 bases from V and 5 bases from J, with 8 bases between. Germline CDR1 KGHSH, CDR2 LQKENI. For the CDR3, the DNA is TGTGCCAGCTCCAACTACCACGAGCAGTACTTC. Its protein is CASSNYHEQYF.

This clone has just a few counts. The chain carries TRBV4-2 and TRBJ1-3, with D hard to call. CDR3 length: 16 amino acids. Germline V CDR1 and CDR2: LGHNA, YNFKEQ. Trimming stripped 6 bases from V and 0 bases from J, with 15 bases between. CDR3 loop: CASSPPQPHSGNTIYF. CDR3 sequence (DNA): TGTGCCAGCAGTCCCCCACAGCCCCACTCTGGAAACACCATATATTTT.

The V gene is TRBV19, the J gene TRBJ1-5; D possibly corresponds to TRBD1 (5 bases). Per germline, CDR1 LNHDA and CDR2 SQIVND (reference sequence). The V and J ends lost 2 bases and 7 bases respectively, with 12 bases between them. The CDR3 is 14 residues long. CDR3 region: CASSIWGLGQPQHF. The CDR3 DNA is TGTGCCAGTAGTATATGGGGGTTAGGGCAGCCCCAGCATTTT.

The rearrangement joins TRBV10-3 to TRBJ1-1; a weak D match, TRBD1 (6 bases). The CDR3 runs to 13 residues. CDR1 is ENHRY, CDR2 SYGVKD, per germline. V lost 2 bases and J lost 11, with 15 bases in between. For the CDR3, the DNA is TGTGCCATCAGTGAGCCCCTGGCAGGGGAGGCTTTCTTT. It encodes CAISEPLAGEAFF.

This chain connects TRBV27 to TRBJ2-4; D remains unclear. CDR1 and CDR2 (germline): MNHEY, SMNVEV (reference sequence). This CDR3 region has 14 residues. V was cut by 5 bases and J by 5 bases, with 13 bases left in between. CDR3 coding DNA: TGTGCCAGCAGTCCTTACATCGGCGAAAACATTCAGTACTTC. Residues: CASSPYIGENIQYF.

This chain connects TRBV19 to TRBJ2-1, with D tentatively TRBD1 or TRBD2 (5 bases each). From germline, CDR1 is LNHDA and CDR2 SQIVND (reference sequence). CDR3 length equals 14 residues. V gave up 6 bases and J gave up 2 bases, with 11 bases separating them. DNA for the CDR3: TGTGCCAGTAGGGGGACGGAGACCTACAATGAGCAGTTCTTC. Encoded protein: CASRGTETYNEQFF.

The V and J genes are TRBV3-1 (or the pseudogene TRBV3-2) and TRBJ1-1, with 10 bases identical to TRBD1. Trimming took 6 bases from V and 5 from J; bases not matched to a gene: 6. This CDR3 has 14 residues. Germline CDR1 reads LGHDT; CDR2 reads YNNKEL (reference sequence). The CDR3 region is CASRGTGVRTEAFF. CDR3 nucleotide sequence: TGTGCCAGCAGGGGGACAGGGGTGAGGACTGAAGCTTTCTTT.

This sequence joins TRBV10-2 and TRBJ2-2, with D possibly matching TRBD2 (5 bases). Per germline, CDR1 WSHSY and CDR2 SAAADI. V lost 8 bases, J lost 5 bases, and 12 bases lay in between. CDR3 length: 13 amino acids. This CDR3 reads CASGRSGTGELFF. The CDR3 nucleotides read TGCGCCAGCGGGCGTTCGGGGACCGGGGAGCTGTTTTTT.

This clone has a handful of counts. V usage is TRBV3-1 (or the pseudogene TRBV3-2) and J usage is TRBJ2-7; D is ambiguous. The germline gives CDR1 LGHDT, CDR2 YNNKEL (reference sequence). V lost 2 bases to trimming and J lost 3 bases, with 11 bases between them. The CDR3 consists of 14 residues. CDR3 in amino acids: CASSQSSAHYEQYF. The CDR3 nucleotides read TGTGCCAGCAGCCAATCCAGTGCCCACTACGAGCAGTACTTC.

The V gene is TRBV11-1, the J gene TRBJ1-1; D gene ambiguous. The CDR3 spans 14 residues. Trimming removed 4 bases at V and 1 base at J, with 10 bases between. Germline V gene sequence: CDR1 SGHAT, CDR2 FQDESV (reference sequence). This CDR3 reads CASSSSSGNTEAFF. The CDR3 bases are TGTGCCAGCAGCTCGAGCTCAGGGAACACTGAAGCTTTCTTT. The whole variable domain, filled in from reference TRBV11-1 and TRBJ1-1, reads EAEVAQSPRYKITEKSQAVAFWCDPISGHATLYWYRQILGQGPELLVQFQDESVVDDSQLPKDRFSAERLKGVDSTLKIQPAELGDSAMYLCASSSSSGNTEAFFGQGTRLTVV.